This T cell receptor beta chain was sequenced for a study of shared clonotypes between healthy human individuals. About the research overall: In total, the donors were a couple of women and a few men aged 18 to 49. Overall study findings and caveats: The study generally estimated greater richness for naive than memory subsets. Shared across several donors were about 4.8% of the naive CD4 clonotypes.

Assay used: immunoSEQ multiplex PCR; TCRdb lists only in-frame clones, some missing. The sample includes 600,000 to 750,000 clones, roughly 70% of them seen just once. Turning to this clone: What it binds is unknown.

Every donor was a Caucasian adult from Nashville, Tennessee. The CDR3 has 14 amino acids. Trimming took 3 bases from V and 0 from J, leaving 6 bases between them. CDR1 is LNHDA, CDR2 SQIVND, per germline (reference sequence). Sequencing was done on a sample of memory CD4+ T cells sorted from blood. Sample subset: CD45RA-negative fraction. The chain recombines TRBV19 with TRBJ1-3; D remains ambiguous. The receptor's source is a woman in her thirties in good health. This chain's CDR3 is CASSIGHSGNTIYF. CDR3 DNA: TGTGCCAGTAGTATTGGGCACTCTGGAAACACCATATATTTT. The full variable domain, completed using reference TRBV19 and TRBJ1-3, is DGGITQSPKYLFRKEGQNVTLSCEQNLNHDAMYWYRQDPGQGLRLIYYSQIVNDFQKGDIAEGYSVSREKKESFPLTVTSAQKNPTAFYLCASSIGHSGNTIYFGEGSWLTVV.